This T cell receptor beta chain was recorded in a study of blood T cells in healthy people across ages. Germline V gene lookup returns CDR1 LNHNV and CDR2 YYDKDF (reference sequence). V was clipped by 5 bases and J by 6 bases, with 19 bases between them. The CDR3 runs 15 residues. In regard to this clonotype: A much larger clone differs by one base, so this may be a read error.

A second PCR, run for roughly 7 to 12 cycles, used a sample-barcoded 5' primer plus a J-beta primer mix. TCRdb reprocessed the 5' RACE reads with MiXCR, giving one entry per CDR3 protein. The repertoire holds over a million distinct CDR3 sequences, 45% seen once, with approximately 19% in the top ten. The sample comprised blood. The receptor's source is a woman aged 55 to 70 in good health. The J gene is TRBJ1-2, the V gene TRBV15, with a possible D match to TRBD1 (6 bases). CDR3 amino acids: CATSPRTEPSHGYTF. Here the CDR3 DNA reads TGTGCCACCAGCCCCCGGACAGAACCTTCCCATGGCTACACCTTC.